The 25 T cell receptor beta chains presented below share a single source sample, sequenced in a study of regulatory T cells in long-lasting Graves disease. Noted time point: newly diagnosed GD, antithyroid drugs for less than 3 months. With RNA extracted from PBMCs as input, the TCR library was made. CDR3-region Arm-PCR and iRepertoire HTBI primers produced the TCR beta libraries. MiXCR was run by TCRdb on the multiplex PCR reads, yielding one entry per CDR3 protein. The table shows about 460,000 distinct CDR3 sequences, with 13% to 15% occurring only once. These data were likewise used in another study, on T cells in Graves' hyperthyroidism and ophthalmopathy.

The source was peripheral blood mononuclear cells (PBMCs), collected at new diagnosis, from a patient treated with antithyroid drugs. The receptor source for this set is a woman between 50 and 59 years old with Graves disease.

This chain links TRBV7-8 with TRBJ2-7; D not resolved. Trimming removed 0 bases at V and 4 bases at J, with 10 bases between. CDR1 is SGHVS and CDR2 is FQNEAQ in the germline V gene. This CDR3 is built from 14 residues. Here the CDR3 DNA reads TGTGCCAGCAGCTTAGCTGGTAGCAAGTACGAGCAGTACTTC. As protein: CASSLAGSKYEQYF.

This clonotype was seen repeatedly, ten times or more. The chain links TRBV6-1 to TRBJ2-2; the match to TRBD2 covers 11 bases. The CDR3 runs 16 residues. Germline CDR1 and CDR2: MNHNS and SASEGT. V lost 7 bases and J lost 3; bases outside the gene matches: 7. The CDR3 nucleotides are TGTGCCAGCATCCAACTAGCGGGAGCGGACACCGGGGAGCTGTTTTTT. The encoded protein is CASIQLAGADTGELFF.

The chain recombines TRBV20-1 with TRBJ2-3; TRBD1 agrees at 10 bases. With 6 bases clipped from V and 0 bases from J, the junction kept 6 bases outside the gene matches. Germline V gene lookup returns CDR1 DFQATT and CDR2 SNEGSKA (reference sequence). The CDR3 totals 15 residues. The CDR3 loop is CSARDRGESTDTQYF. CDR3 in DNA: TGCAGTGCGAGGGACAGGGGTGAGAGCACAGATACGCAGTATTTT.

Many counts were recorded for this clonotype. The genes are TRBV6-5 and TRBJ2-1; D not resolved. Germline V gene sequence: CDR1 MNHEY, CDR2 SVGAGI. V lost 4 bases and J lost 0, with 10 bases in between. The CDR3 length is 15 residues. The CDR3 is CASSFEWSSYNEQFF. The CDR3 DNA follows: TGTGCCAGCAGTTTCGAATGGAGCTCCTACAATGAGCAGTTCTTC.

This clonotype has only one observation. The chain employs TRBV19 and TRBJ2-7; 7 bases fit TRBD2. V trimming: 3 bases; J trimming: 3 bases; junction bases outside the gene matches: 8. Germline CDR1 is LNHDA and CDR2 is SQIVND (reference sequence). The CDR3 covers 15 residues. CDR3 amino acids: CASSMKASGLYEQYF. The DNA for the CDR3 is TGTGCCAGTAGTATGAAGGCTAGCGGACTCTACGAGCAGTACTTC.

This clonotype was picked up many times. V gene TRBV6-9 combines with J gene TRBJ1-2; no clear D gene. CDR3 length: 17 residues. The V gene's germline CDR1 is MNHGY and CDR2 SVAAGI. V was shortened by 3 bases and J by 0 bases, with 17 bases between the two germline ends. The CDR3 sequence: CASSYSPAGGTNYGYTF. For the CDR3, the DNA is TGTGCCAGCAGTTACTCCCCAGCCGGCGGCACTAACTATGGCTACACCTTC.

This clonotype has a handful of counts. CDR3 amino acids: CASSHSPGSSNTGELFF. The CDR3 nucleotides are TGTGCCAGCAGCCATTCCCCAGGGAGTTCGAACACCGGGGAGCTGTTTTTT. This chain joins TRBV3-1 and TRBJ2-2; D tentatively fits TRBD1 or TRBD2 (5 bases each). This CDR3 contains 17 residues. Germline V gene lookup returns CDR1 LGHDT and CDR2 YNNKEL (reference sequence). V lost 3 bases and J 0 bases, leaving 14 bases between the germline ends.

This chain links TRBV7-9 with TRBJ2-5; 7 nucleotides agree with TRBD1. Trimming at V came to 5 bases and at J to 5 bases, leaving 17 bases not matched to a gene. The CDR3 covers 17 residues. The germline V gene encodes CDR1 SEHNR and CDR2 FQNEAQ (reference sequence). The CDR3 DNA sequence: TGTGCCAGCAGCACTAGTAGGCACAGGGGACCCCCGGAGACCCAGTACTTC. Amino acid sequence: CASSTSRHRGPPETQYF.

This clonotype was detected ten times or more. The chain recombines TRBV6-1 with TRBJ2-1; D is unresolved. Germline loops: CDR1 MNHNS, CDR2 SASEGT. The germline V and J ends were trimmed by 5 bases and 4 bases, with 9 bases remaining between them. CDR3 size: 13 residues. The chain's CDR3 is CASSPSTYNEQFF. DNA for the CDR3: TGTGCCAGCAGTCCAAGCACGTACAATGAGCAGTTCTTC.

The chain couples TRBV20-1 to TRBJ2-7, with no clear D. The V end was cut by 2 bases, the J end by 3 bases, with 11 bases between. CDR3 size: 13 residues. From germline, CDR1 is DFQATT and CDR2 SNEGSKA (reference sequence). CDR3: CSARSTLGYEQYF. CDR3 DNA: TGCAGTGCTAGATCGACACTTGGCTACGAGCAGTACTTC.

This clonotype was seen at least ten times. The V and J genes are TRBV28 and TRBJ2-3; 8 bases fit TRBD2. The germline V gene has CDR1 MDHEN and CDR2 SYDVKM. The J segment lost 3 bases and the V segment lost 6 bases, leaving 5 bases of the junction unmatched. The CDR3 loop spans 14 amino acids. The CDR3 reads CASSRAGATDTQYF. CDR3 coding DNA: TGTGCCAGCAGCCGAGCGGGAGCAACAGATACGCAGTATTTT.

This clonotype showed up just a few times. V is TRBV29-1 and J is TRBJ2-7; TRBD1 aligns across 7 bases. The CDR3 sequence is 14 residues long. V lost 6 bases and J lost 2; bases outside the gene matches: 10. From germline, CDR1 is SQVTM and CDR2 ANQGSEA. The CDR3 nucleotides are TGCAGCGTAGACTCGGGACAGACGGCCTACGAGCAGTACTTC. It encodes CSVDSGQTAYEQYF.

Concerning this clonotype: This may arise from a read error, as a much more abundant clone is one base away. The CDR3 does not end in the conserved phenylalanine or tryptophan, so this is likely a read error. The chain is built from TRBV7-9 and TRBJ1-1, with D possibly TRBD1 on 5 matching bases. CDR1 and CDR2 from the germline V gene are SEHNR and FQNEAQ (reference sequence). V was shortened by 7 bases and J by 1 base, with 13 bases between the two germline ends. The CDR3 contains 14 residues. This chain's CDR3 is CASKKDGGNTEAFL. The CDR3 DNA follows: TGTGCCAGCAAGAAGGACGGGGGGAACACTGAAGCTTTCCTT.

This clonotype has only a few counts. This sequence joins TRBV30 and TRBJ2-3; D ambiguous. In germline, CDR1 is GTSNPN, CDR2 SVGIG (reference sequence). V lost 1 base and J 3 bases, leaving 2 bases between the germline ends. The CDR3 length is 11 residues. The CDR3 DNA reads TGTGCCTGGAGTGGAACAGATACGCAGTATTTT. Amino acid sequence: CAWSGTDTQYF.

Concerning this clonotype itself: Its ends do not fully match the called genes, so a read error is possible. This rearrangement joins TRBV6-1 to TRBJ1-2; no clear D. The CDR3 is made up of 13 amino acids. Looked up from germline, CDR1 is MNHNS and CDR2 is SASEGT. The CDR3, as DNA: TGTGCCAGCATCGACGGACGGAACTATGGCTACGCCTTC. This encodes CASIDGRNYGYAF.

This clonotype was picked up a small number of times. V gene TRBV7-2 combines with J gene TRBJ2-5; D uncertain. Germline CDR1 reads SGHTA; CDR2 reads FQGNSA. With 5 bases removed from V and 2 bases from J, the gap between germline ends came to 9 bases. This CDR3 has 13 amino acids. The CDR3 loop reads CASSGSDQETQYF. The CDR3 DNA reads TGTGCCAGCAGCGGGTCGGATCAAGAGACCCAGTACTTC. The variable domain in full, with the rest retrieved from reference TRBV7-2 and TRBJ2-5, is GAGVSQSPSNKVTEKGKDVELRCDPISGHTALYWYRQSLGQGLEFLIYFQGNSAPDKSGLPSDRFSAERTGGSVSTLTIQRTQQEDSAVYLCASSGSDQETQYFGPGTRLLVL.

The chain joins TRBV27 to TRBJ2-5; 12 positions match TRBD2. The CDR3 sequence is 14 residues long. V lost 6 bases to trimming and J lost 5 bases; unmatched junction nucleotides: 4. The V gene's germline CDR1 is MNHEY and CDR2 SMNVEV (reference sequence). The CDR3 coding sequence is TGTGCCAGCAGGACTAGCGGGAGTTGGGAGACCCAGTACTTC. Amino acid sequence: CASRTSGSWETQYF.

This clonotype occurred many times. The chain has TRBV7-3 and TRBJ2-1; TRBD2 agrees at 13 bases. With 2 bases clipped from V and 4 bases from J, the junction kept 5 bases outside the gene matches. The CDR3 has 17 amino acids. Germline CDR1 and CDR2: SGHTA and FQGTGA. Written as DNA, the CDR3 is TGTGCCAGCAGCTTATCCTCGACTAGCGGGAGGTACAATGAGCAGTTCTTC. The encoded protein is CASSLSSTSGRYNEQFF.

As for this clonotype: This may be a read error, as it is one base from a much larger clone. V and J are TRBV20-1 and TRBJ2-1; 10 nucleotides agree with TRBD2. The J call may be mistaken, given a closer DNA end match to TRBJ2-3. This CDR3 is built from 14 residues. The V gene's germline CDR1 is DFQATT and CDR2 SNEGSKA (reference sequence). DNA of the CDR3: TGCAGTGCTGGACAAGCGGGGGGGTTGGGTACGCAGTATTTT. Residues: CSAGQAGGLGTQYF.

This clonotype was counted at least ten times. This chain connects TRBV29-1 to TRBJ1-1, with D hard to call. Per germline, CDR1 SQVTM and CDR2 ANQGSEA. The ends were cut back, 6 bases at V and 6 bases at J, with 14 bases in the middle. This CDR3 is built from 12 residues. CDR3 sequence reads: CSVSRGGPEAFF. In nucleotides, the CDR3 is TGCAGCGTCTCCAGAGGTGGCCCTGAAGCTTTCTTT. Based on the CDR3 plus reference TRBV29-1 and TRBJ1-1, the full variable domain is SAVISQKPSRDICQRGTSLTIQCQVDSQVTMMFWYRQQPGQSLTLIATANQGSEATYESGFVIDKFPISRPNLTFSTLTVSNMSPEDSSIYLCSVSRGGPEAFFGQGTRLTVV.

The chain uses TRBV10-3 and TRBJ1-5; TRBD1 matches 10 bases. After removal of 3 bases from V and 6 bases from J, the junction contained 8 bases not matched to a gene. The CDR3 covers 16 residues. The germline gives CDR1 ENHRY, CDR2 SYGVKD. The CDR3 bases are TGTGCCATCAGTGACGGGGGACAGGGGTTAAGTCAGCCCCAGCATTTT. It encodes CAISDGGQGLSQPQHF.

This clonotype was seen repeatedly, ten times or more. The chain joins TRBV20-1 to TRBJ2-2; D remains unclear. This CDR3 has 15 amino acids. The germline CDR1 and CDR2 sequences are DFQATT and SNEGSKA (reference sequence). The V end lost 2 bases, the J end lost 0 bases, and 10 bases lay between the germline ends. CDR3: CSARWLVANTGELFF. The CDR3 region has the DNA TGCAGTGCTAGATGGCTAGTCGCGAACACCGGGGAGCTGTTTTTT.

The V gene is TRBV12-3 or TRBV12-4, the J gene TRBJ2-7, with TRBD2 matching 14 bases. CDR3 length equals 17 residues. The ends lost 4 bases at V and 1 base at J; junction bases unmatched: 6. CDR3 DNA sequence: TGTGCCAGCAGTTCCGGGACTAGCGGGAGAGGATCCTACGAGCAGTACTTC. Translation: CASSSGTSGRGSYEQYF.

The CDR3 reads CASSQDKGLTSYEQYF. The CDR3 DNA is TGCGCCAGCAGCCAAGATAAGGGACTAACCTCCTACGAGCAGTACTTC. The chain employs TRBV4-1 and TRBJ2-7, with 7 bases lining up with TRBD2. After removal of 0 bases from V and 0 bases from J, the junction contained 5 bases not matched to a gene. Per the germline V gene, CDR1 is MGHRA and CDR2 is YSYEKL. CDR3 length: 16 residues.

This clonotype was counted many times. The V gene is TRBV29-1, the J gene TRBJ2-1; no clear D gene. There are 14 residues in the CDR3. V was trimmed by 2 bases and J by 5 bases, leaving 13 bases between them. CDR1 and CDR2 (germline): SQVTM, ANQGSEA. CDR3 loop: CSVERQNTHNEQFF. The CDR3 DNA is TGCAGCGTTGAACGGCAGAACACCCACAATGAGCAGTTCTTC.